The present T cell receptor (beta chain) was sequenced within a study of tumor-infiltrating lymphocytes in primary liver carcinoma. On the study more broadly: Sequenced samples came back with roughly 3.65 to 7.5 million productive TCRbeta reads, and the counts looked alike across tissue types.

Details on this clonotype: What it recognizes is unknown. One end of the junction fails to match germline, which may point to a read error.

General study points: Only about 7-24% of top clones were detected in each of the five tumor regions.

Production of TCR beta cDNA used around 500 ng total RNA together with a constant-region primer. Three rounds of nested multiplex PCR with slightly modified ARM-PCR produced TCR beta libraries. The first two PCR rounds, roughly 10 cycles each, used TRBV1-TRBV30 forward primers and a C-beta reverse primer. Each CDR3 protein gets one entry after TCRdb re-called the multiplex PCR reads with MiXCR. The table has about 99,000 distinct CDR3 sequences, around three quarters seen once. This CDR3 contains 16 residues. The germline V gene encodes CDR1 MNHEY and CDR2 SVGAGI. Bulk tissue was left unsorted, and RNA and DNA were co-extracted from 20-30 mg of it.

Sequenced material: liver tumor tissue from sampling region 5. Subset: tumor region T5, tumor centre. The receptor was isolated from a woman aged 55-69 years with primary liver carcinoma and hepatitis B virus infection. V is TRBV6-5 and J is TRBJ2-3; perhaps TRBD2 as D (7 bases). CDR3 in DNA: TGTGTCAGCGGATCCAGGGGAGGGTTAAACACAGATACGCAGTATTTT. Its protein is CVSGSRGGLNTDTQYF.